This TCR beta chain was identified in a study of PD-1 blockade in classical Hodgkin lymphoma. Relapses following autologous stem cell transplantation were seen in all patients, with brentuximab vedotin exposure varying. Looked up from germline, CDR1 is MNHEY and CDR2 is SMNVEV (reference sequence). The V and J ends lost 3 bases and 4 bases respectively, with 15 bases between them. This CDR3 is 15 amino acids long. TCRdb's copy holds only in-frame clones and misses some; the assay was immunoSEQ multiplex PCR. The data hold 45,000 to 65,000 clones, with approximately 70% observed a single time. The genes are TRBV27 and TRBJ1-1, with D possibly being TRBD1 (6 bases). This TCR came from a human donor with classical Hodgkin lymphoma. Sequencing used peripheral blood mononuclear cells (PBMCs), obtained before the second cycle of nivolumab. The CDR3 coding sequence is TGTGCCAGCAGTTTGGCGGCGGGGGCGACCACTGAAGCTTTCTTT. Protein sequence: CASSLAAGATTEAFF.